This TCR beta chain was obtained from a study of CD8 T cells in ankylosing spondylitis (dated by TCRdb to about 2017). With regard to the full study: T cell receptor beta repertoires were profiled in healthy donors and ankylosing spondylitis patients so that disease-linked TCR variants could be found. The full study cohort comprised 25 or so ankylosing spondylitis patients and 85 to 120 healthy donors. Peripheral blood samples were taken, and synovial fluid was additionally collected from ankylosing spondylitis patients. Here is what the overall study found, with its caveats: In peripheral blood, the disease-linked clones were found at relatively low frequencies and had a CD8+ phenotype. The disease-linked clones were reported as significantly enriched in matched synovial fluid samples from ankylosing spondylitis patients. Some TCR beta motif variants had previously been reported in synovial fluid and blood of reactive arthritis patients, which suggested common disease-initiation mechanisms. A TCR beta motif of about 8 highly homologous amino acid variants appeared characteristic of blood from ankylosing spondylitis patients.

The table lists this clonotype with a few counts. This clone's antigen is unknown. Per-nucleotide qualities are absent, and no much larger clonotype sits a single base away. The CDR3 goes from the cysteine to the phenylalanine over 15 residues. The kept DNA is CDR3 alone, 45 bases in frame from the first base. The germline V gene gives CDR1 as SGHRS and CDR2 as YFSETQ. Trimmed from V: 2 bases; trimmed from J: 0 bases; junction bases lacking a gene match: 0. The sequencing machine was an Illumina HiSeq 2500. Quantitative 5'-RACE with molecular barcodes was used to prepare TCR beta libraries. In the authors' own workflow: Disease-linked TCR variants were identified with a new computational method built on a probabilistic model of VDJ rearrangement. The raw public reads went through TCRdb reprocessing: fastp at Q25, MiXCR clone calling, in-frame beta chains kept. A single entry per CDR3 protein holds the most common genes and DNA from its merged rows. The V and J calls reflect TCRdb's pipeline rather than the authors' work. The table for this sample lists about 800,000 distinct CDR3 sequences; roughly 10% of them were counted only once. Of the sample, less than 0.65% is held by the ten largest clones.

This chain joins TRBV5-1 to TRBJ2-2, and 8 junctional nucleotides match TRBD1. This sequence was found in a male donor with ankylosing spondylitis. The source material was blood, either unsorted or a sorted T cell fraction (not recorded which). The CDR3: CASSFRGPNTGELFF. The sequence in DNA is TGCGCCAGCAGCTTCAGGGGGCCGAACACCGGGGAGCTGTTTTTT.